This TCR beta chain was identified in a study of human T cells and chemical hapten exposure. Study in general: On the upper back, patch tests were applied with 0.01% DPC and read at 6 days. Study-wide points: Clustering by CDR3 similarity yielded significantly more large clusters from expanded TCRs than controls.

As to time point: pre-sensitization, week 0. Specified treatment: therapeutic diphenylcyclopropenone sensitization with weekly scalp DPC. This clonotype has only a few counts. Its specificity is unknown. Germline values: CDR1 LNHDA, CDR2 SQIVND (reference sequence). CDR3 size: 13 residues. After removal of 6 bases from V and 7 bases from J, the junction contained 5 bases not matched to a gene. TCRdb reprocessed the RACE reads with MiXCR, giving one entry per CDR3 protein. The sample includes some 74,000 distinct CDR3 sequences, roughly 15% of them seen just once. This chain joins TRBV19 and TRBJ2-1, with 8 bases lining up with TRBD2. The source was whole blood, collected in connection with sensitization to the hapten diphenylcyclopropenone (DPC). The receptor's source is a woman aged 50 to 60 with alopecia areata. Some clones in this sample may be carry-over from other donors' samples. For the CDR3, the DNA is TGTGCCAGTAGACCGGCTAGCGGGAATGAGCAGTTCTTC. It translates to CASRPASGNEQFF.